This T cell receptor (beta chain) appears in the sequencing data of a study of control samples from healthy donors and cancer patients. TCRdb's copy holds only in-frame clones and misses some; the assay was immunoSEQ multiplex PCR. The sample consists of 95,000 to 150,000 clones, roughly 92% of them appearing once. The V gene's germline CDR1 is SNHLY and CDR2 FYNNEI. The CDR3 totals 14 residues. With 7 bases clipped from V and 6 bases from J, the junction kept 7 bases outside the gene matches. The sample taken for sequencing was blood. This sequence was found in a woman aged 18-29 years in good health. The V and J genes are TRBV2 and TRBJ2-1; TRBD1 agrees at 9 bases. This CDR3 is CASTHPDRGNEQFF. The CDR3 DNA reads TGTGCCAGCACTCACCCGGACAGGGGCAATGAGCAGTTCTTC.